This TCR beta chain was identified during a study of graft-versus-host responses after intestinal transplantation. Study details: The transplants performed in recipients were multivisceral, liver-intestinal, or isolated intestinal. Recipients were all induced with anti-thymocyte globulin, then given tacrolimus and steroids for about three years.

With respect to this clone: What it binds is not known.

Clones were read by immunoSEQ multiplex PCR, and TCRdb kept only the in-frame ones, dropping some. Here the sample spans approximately 60,000 clones, roughly nine tenths being singletons. Graft tissue processing released intraepithelial and lamina propria lymphocytes. Findings and caveats of the study: Recipient bone marrow held GvH clones, some seen earlier in ileum or blood. Allograft clonal ratios (graft-versus-host to host-versus-graft) were high in patients who had graft-donor T cell macrochimerism.

Germline CDR1 and CDR2: MDHEN and SYDVKM. The V end lost 3 bases, the J end lost 7 bases, and 13 bases lay between the germline ends. This CDR3 has 14 residues. The clonotype was recovered from a human patient who received an intestinal transplant, so some T cells may come from the graft donor. The sample in question was ileum tissue, obtained roughly 54 weeks after transplant. This chain links TRBV28 with TRBJ1-5; D is possibly TRBD1 (6 bases). The CDR3 DNA sequence: TGTGCCAGCAGTTTCAGGGGCATAGGGCAGCCCCAGCATTTT. It specifies CASSFRGIGQPQHF.